This T cell receptor (beta chain) was captured in a study of blood T cell repertoires in COVID-19. Across the study: The United States, Italy and Spain supplied acute and convalescent COVID-19 samples. PBMCs, B-cell-depleted T cells, or T cells were the source of the cDNA or gDNA that made up the material.

The length of the CDR3 is 15 residues. Trimming took 0 bases from V and 0 from J, leaving 7 bases between them. From germline, CDR1 is MGHRA and CDR2 YSYEKL. Authors' analysis steps: Reference gene primer amplification in the assay estimated nucleated cell counts. TCRdb's table, derived via immunoSEQ multiplex PCR, lists solely in-frame clones and lacks some. V and J calls and clone size come straight from that table; D and trimming were deduced from the DNA. The profile shows 68,000 or so clones, 65% to 85% of them singletons. This chain links TRBV4-1 with TRBJ2-3; a possible D gene is TRBD1 (6 bases). The sample comprised peripheral blood. The sequence was collected from a human donor in a cohort sampled during active COVID-19. This CDR3 is CASSQEDRSTDTQYF. Here the CDR3 DNA reads TGCGCCAGCAGCCAAGAAGACAGGAGCACAGATACGCAGTATTTT.